The T cell receptor (beta chain) described here comes from a study of OX40 agonist ivuxolimab in advanced cancers. Study-wide context: From roughly 20 to 90 years was the age range, with a mean of 60 years, and over 80% were male.

From germline, CDR1 is SNHLY and CDR2 FYNNEI. CDR3 length equals 12 residues. V lost 6 bases, J lost 5 bases, and 2 bases stayed unmatched. The table came from immunoSEQ multiplex PCR; TCRdb's copy has only in-frame clones and leaves some out. The sample yields 45,000 or so clones, around 80% seen once. Whole-study results and caveats: The antigens recognized by the expanded peripheral T cells, that is their antigen specificity, were not determined. Also present in some nonresponders was a low level of normalized T-cell clonal expansion. Clonal expansion by week 6 occurred in CD4+ and CD8+ blood T cells (at 0.1 to 3.0 mg/kg).

In the case of this clone: What it binds is unknown.

The receptor was isolated from an adult with an advanced solid tumor such as melanoma, head and neck, liver or kidney cancer. The sample was CD4+ or CD8+ T cells sorted from blood, taken in a trial of the OX40 agonist ivuxolimab. The J gene is TRBJ1-2, the V gene TRBV2; 8 nucleotides agree with TRBD1. CDR3 in amino acids: CASRGQDYGYTF. The CDR3 DNA reads TGTGCCAGCAGGGGACAGGATTATGGCTACACCTTC.